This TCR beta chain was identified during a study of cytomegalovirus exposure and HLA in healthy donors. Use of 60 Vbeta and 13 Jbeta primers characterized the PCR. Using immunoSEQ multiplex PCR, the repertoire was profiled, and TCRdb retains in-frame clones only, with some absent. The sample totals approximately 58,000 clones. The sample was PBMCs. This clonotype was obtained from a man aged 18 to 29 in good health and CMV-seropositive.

The CDR3 sequence is CASRWFGGETQYF. DNA for the CDR3: TGTGCCAGCAGATGGTTCGGCGGGGAGACCCAGTACTTC. The genes are TRBV2 and TRBJ2-5; a weak D match, TRBD2 (5 bases). This CDR3 region has 13 residues. V gave up 6 bases and J gave up 5 bases, with 13 bases separating them. Germline lookup yields CDR1 SNHLY and CDR2 FYNNEI.